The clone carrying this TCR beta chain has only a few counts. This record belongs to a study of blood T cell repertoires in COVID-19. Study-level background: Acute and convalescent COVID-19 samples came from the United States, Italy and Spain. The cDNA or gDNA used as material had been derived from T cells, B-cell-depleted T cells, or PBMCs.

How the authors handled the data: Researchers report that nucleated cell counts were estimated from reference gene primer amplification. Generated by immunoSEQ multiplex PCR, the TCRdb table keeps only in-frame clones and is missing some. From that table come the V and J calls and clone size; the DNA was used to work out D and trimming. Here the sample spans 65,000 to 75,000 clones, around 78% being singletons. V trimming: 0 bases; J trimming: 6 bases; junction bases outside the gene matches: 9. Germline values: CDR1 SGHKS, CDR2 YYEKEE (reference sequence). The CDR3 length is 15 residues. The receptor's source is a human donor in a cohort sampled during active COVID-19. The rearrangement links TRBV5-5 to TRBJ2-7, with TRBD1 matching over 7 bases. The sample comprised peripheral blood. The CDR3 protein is CASSLDGTVGGEQYF. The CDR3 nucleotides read TGTGCCAGCAGCTTGGACGGGACAGTTGGGGGCGAGCAGTACTTC.